This TCR beta chain was documented in a study of T-cell memory formation after mild COVID-19 (dated by TCRdb to the early 2020s). Study-level background: Most TCR sequence clusters were specific to one of the two donors. The cohort comprised two young, previously healthy adult volunteers, one female and one male. In two donors, T-cell clones that expanded and contracted after mild COVID-19 were followed by sequencing TCRalpha and TCRbeta repertoires longitudinally.

V loses 4 bases at its end and J loses 5 bases; junction bases beyond the gene matches: 9. For CDR1 and CDR2, the germline V gene lists SGHRS and YFSETQ. The CDR3 measures 16 amino acids from cysteine to phenylalanine. Kept here is only the CDR3 DNA, which spans 48 bases and is read in frame from base 1. The instrument given in TCRdb is Illumina NovaSeq 6000. Using 5'RACE with constant-segment primers, TCRalpha and TCRbeta cDNA libraries were constructed, with sample barcodes and unique molecular identifiers added in the process. RNA was extracted from every sample with Trizol reagent. The libraries were amplified in two PCR steps, and the second step added a second sample barcode and Illumina TruSeq adapters. Sequencing of libraries was performed on an Illumina NovaSeq with 2 x 150 bp paired-end reads. In the authors' own workflow: With migec v1.2.7, reads were demultiplexed and then collapsed into UMI-guided consensus sequences. With mixcr v2.1.11, UMI consensuses were aligned to TRA and TRB V and J templates and assembled into clonotypes. A clonotype was counted as expanded or contracted only if both edgeR and NoisET called the change significant, with noise models trained on biological replicates. For edgeR calls, the cutoffs were a false discovery rate-adjusted p below 0.01 and a log2 fold-change threshold of 1. PCA with hierarchical clustering of max-normalized trajectories of the 1000 most abundant clonotypes was used as exploratory dynamics analysis. Separately sequenced CD4+ and CD8+ repertoires were used to assign a CD4 or CD8 phenotype to each responding clone. TCRdb itself trimmed the public reads at Q25 with fastp, ran MiXCR and retained productive beta chains. CDR3 protein sequences are deduplicated, and each keeps its most common genes and DNA. TCRdb's processing, not the study's, gives the V and J calls here. This sample holds approximately 290,000 distinct CDR3 sequences; just under 20% were observed only once. 20% to 25% of the sample is in the top ten clones.

Ficoll-Paque density gradient centrifugation was the method used to isolate PBMCs. In its sample, this clonotype was seen a few times. Its cognate antigen has yet to be identified. Base qualities are not at hand, and no much larger clone is one base apart. Summary of the overall study and its limitations: Only a couple of mild cases were covered in the study, and larger cohorts including severe cases with pre-infection samples were considered necessary. Some responding clones were detected in pre-infection memory, which suggested that pre-existing cross-reactive memory T cells had joined the SARS-CoV-2 response. The second-wave clones that peaked on day 37 were not confirmed to be SARS-CoV-2 specific. Contracting CD4+ clones appeared mostly in the CM and EM memory subsets, whereas CD8+ clones were enriched in EMRA. Balanced CD4/CD8 phenotypes were observed for clones contracting from day 15 to 85, whereas a bias towards CD4+ was observed for a second wave of clones expanding from day 15 to 37.

This receptor was obtained from a man younger than 35 who had mild COVID-19 (a few samples of this study predate the infection). The sample titles of this study are shuffled in the database, so cell type and time point are left out; the donor was told from shared clones. The sequenced sample was PBMCs or a T cell subset sorted from them (not recorded which). The rearrangement joined TRBV5-1 to TRBJ2-3, and 11 junctional nucleotides match TRBD2. Read as DNA, the sequence is TGCGCCAGCAGCACGCTGACTAGCGGGGTGGGAGATACGCAGTATTTT. It translates as CASSTLTSGVGDTQYF.